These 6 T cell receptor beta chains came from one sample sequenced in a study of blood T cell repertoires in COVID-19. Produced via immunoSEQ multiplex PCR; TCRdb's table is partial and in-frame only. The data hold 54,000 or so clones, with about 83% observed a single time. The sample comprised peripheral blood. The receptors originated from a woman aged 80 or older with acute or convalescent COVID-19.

The CDR3 here is CSASGDRGTGELFF. CDR3 DNA sequence: TGCAGTGCTAGTGGGGACAGGGGGACCGGGGAGCTGTTTTTT. The chain is built from TRBV20-1 and TRBJ2-2, with 11 bases aligning to TRBD1. Germline CDR1 reads DFQATT; CDR2 reads SNEGSKA (reference sequence). CDR3 length: 14 residues. V lost 3 bases, J lost 5 bases, and 2 bases stayed unmatched.

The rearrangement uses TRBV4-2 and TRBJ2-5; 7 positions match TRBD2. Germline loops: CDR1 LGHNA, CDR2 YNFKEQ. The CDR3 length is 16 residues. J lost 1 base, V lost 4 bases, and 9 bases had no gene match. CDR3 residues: CASSPRLASAQETQYF. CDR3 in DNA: TGTGCCAGCAGCCCTAGACTAGCTTCGGCCCAAGAGACCCAGTACTTC.

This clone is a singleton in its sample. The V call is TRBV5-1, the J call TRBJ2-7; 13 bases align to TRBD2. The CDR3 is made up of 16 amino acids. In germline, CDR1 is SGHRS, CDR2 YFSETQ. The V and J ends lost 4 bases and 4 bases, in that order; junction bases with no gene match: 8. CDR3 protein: CASSPLLAGGEYEQYF. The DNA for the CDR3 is TGCGCCAGCAGCCCATTACTAGCGGGAGGGGAATACGAGCAGTACTTC.

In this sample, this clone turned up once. CDR3 bases: TGTGCCAGCAGCTTAGGGGCGGGCTACACCTTC. Translating it yields CASSLGAGYTF. The chain employs TRBV5-4 and TRBJ1-2, with TRBD1 as a possible D gene (5 bases). Germline CDR1 and CDR2: SGHNT and YYREEE (reference sequence). V lost 2 bases and J 8 bases, leaving 7 bases between the germline ends. The CDR3 length is 11 residues.

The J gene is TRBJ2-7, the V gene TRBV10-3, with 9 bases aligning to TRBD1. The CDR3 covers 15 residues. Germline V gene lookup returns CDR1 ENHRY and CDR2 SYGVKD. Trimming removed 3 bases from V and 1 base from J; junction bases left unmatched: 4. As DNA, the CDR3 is TGTGCCATCAGTGACTCAGGGACAGGGTCCTACGAGCAGTACTTC. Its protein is CAISDSGTGSYEQYF.

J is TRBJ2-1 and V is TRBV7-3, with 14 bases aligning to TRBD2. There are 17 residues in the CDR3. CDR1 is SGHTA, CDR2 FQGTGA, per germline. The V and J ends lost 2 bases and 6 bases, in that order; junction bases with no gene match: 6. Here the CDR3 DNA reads TGTGCCAGCAGCTTAGAGACTAGCGGGAGGGGTCGCAATGAGCAGTTCTTC. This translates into CASSLETSGRGRNEQFF. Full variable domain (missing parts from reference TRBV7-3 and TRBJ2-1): GAGVSQTPSNKVTEKGKYVELRCDPISGHTALYWYRQSLGQGPEFLIYFQGTGAADDSGLPNDRFFAVRPEGSVSTLKIQRTERGDSAVYLCASSLETSGRGRNEQFFGPGTRLTVL.